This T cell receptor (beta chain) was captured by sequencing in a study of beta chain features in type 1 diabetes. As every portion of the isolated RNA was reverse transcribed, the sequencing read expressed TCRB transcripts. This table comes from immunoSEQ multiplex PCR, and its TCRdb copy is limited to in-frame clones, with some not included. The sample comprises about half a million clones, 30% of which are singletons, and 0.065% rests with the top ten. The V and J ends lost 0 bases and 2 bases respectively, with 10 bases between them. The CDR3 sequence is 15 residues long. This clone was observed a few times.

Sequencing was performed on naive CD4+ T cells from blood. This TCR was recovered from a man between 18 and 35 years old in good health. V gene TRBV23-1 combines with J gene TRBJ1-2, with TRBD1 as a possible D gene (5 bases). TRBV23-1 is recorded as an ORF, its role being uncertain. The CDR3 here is CASSQSPGSNYGYTF. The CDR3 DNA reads TGCGCCAGCAGTCAATCCCCAGGGTCGAACTATGGCTACACCTTC.